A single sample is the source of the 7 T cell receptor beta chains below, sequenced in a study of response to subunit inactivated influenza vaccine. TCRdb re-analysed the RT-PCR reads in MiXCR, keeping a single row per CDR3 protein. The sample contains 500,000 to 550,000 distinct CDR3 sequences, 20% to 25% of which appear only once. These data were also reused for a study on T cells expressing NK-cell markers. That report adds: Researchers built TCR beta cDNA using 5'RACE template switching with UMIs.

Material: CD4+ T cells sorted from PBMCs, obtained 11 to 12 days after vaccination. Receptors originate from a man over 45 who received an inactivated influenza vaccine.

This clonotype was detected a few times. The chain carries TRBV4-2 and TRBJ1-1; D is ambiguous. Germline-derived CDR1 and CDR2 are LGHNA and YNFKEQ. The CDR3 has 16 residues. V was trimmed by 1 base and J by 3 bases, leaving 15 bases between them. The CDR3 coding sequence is TGTGCCAGCAGCCAAGGATTATGGAAAACCTACACTGAAGCTTTCTTT. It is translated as CASSQGLWKTYTEAFF.

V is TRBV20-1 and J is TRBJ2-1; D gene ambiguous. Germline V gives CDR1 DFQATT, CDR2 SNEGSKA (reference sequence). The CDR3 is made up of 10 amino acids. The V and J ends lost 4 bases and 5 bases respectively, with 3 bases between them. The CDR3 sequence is CSATHNEQFF. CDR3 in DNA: TGCAGTGCTACCCACAATGAGCAGTTCTTC.

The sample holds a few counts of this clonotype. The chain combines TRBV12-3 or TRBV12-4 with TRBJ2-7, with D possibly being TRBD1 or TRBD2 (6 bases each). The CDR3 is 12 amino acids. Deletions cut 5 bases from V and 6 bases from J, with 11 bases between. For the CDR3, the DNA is TGTGCCAGCAGTCCAGGGGAGGCCGAGCAGTACTTC. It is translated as CASSPGEAEQYF.

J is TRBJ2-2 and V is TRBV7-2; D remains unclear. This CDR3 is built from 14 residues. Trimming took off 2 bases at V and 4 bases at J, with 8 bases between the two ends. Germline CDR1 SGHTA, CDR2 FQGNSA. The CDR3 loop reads CASSLIDGTGELFF. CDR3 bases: TGTGCCAGCAGCTTAATAGATGGCACCGGGGAGCTGTTTTTT.

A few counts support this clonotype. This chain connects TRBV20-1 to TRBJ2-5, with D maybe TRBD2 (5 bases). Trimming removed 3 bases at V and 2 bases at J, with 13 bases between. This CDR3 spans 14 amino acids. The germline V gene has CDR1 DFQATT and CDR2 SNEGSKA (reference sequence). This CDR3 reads CSARSPEGQETQYF. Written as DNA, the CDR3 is TGCAGTGCTAGGTCCCCCGAGGGACAAGAGACCCAGTACTTC.

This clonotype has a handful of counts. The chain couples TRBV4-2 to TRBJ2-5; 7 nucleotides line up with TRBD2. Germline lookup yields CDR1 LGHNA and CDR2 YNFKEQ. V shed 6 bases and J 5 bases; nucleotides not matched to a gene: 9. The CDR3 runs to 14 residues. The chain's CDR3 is CASSAAGVGETQYF. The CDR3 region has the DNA TGTGCCAGCAGTGCGGCGGGAGTGGGGGAGACCCAGTACTTC.

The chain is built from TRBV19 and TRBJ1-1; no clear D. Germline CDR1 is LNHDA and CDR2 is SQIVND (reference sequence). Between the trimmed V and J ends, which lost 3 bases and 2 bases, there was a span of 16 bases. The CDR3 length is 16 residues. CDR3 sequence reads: CASSMSDRRINTEAFF. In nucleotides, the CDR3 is TGTGCCAGTAGTATGTCGGATAGAAGAATAAACACTGAAGCTTTCTTT.